This TCR beta chain was retrieved from a study of regulatory T cells in long-lasting Graves disease. Study-wide background: Patients newly diagnosed with Graves' had been on antithyroid drugs for under 3 months.

Per the germline V gene, CDR1 is MNHEY and CDR2 is SMNVEV (reference sequence). CDR3 length equals 14 residues. Trimming took off 0 bases at V and 6 bases at J, with 9 bases between the two ends. Many counts were recorded for this clonotype. What it binds is not known. The study, taken as a whole, reports: There were preferences for TRBV28, TRBJ1-2 and TRBJ2-5 in persistent disease.

The time point: newly diagnosed GD, antithyroid drugs for less than 3 months. Researchers made the TCR library from RNA that was extracted from PBMCs. Patients met American Thyroid Association criteria for Graves' disease. TCR beta libraries were built with iRepertoire HTBI primers and Arm-PCR of CDR3 regions. MiXCR was run by TCRdb on the multiplex PCR reads, yielding one entry per CDR3 protein. The table includes approximately 300,000 distinct CDR3 sequences, under 20% detected once. The clonotype was recovered from a female donor with Graves disease. The source was peripheral blood mononuclear cells (PBMCs), collected at new diagnosis, from a patient treated with antithyroid drugs. V usage is TRBV27 and J usage is TRBJ2-1; the D is unclear. The CDR3 DNA follows: TGTGCCAGCAGTTTATCGCCCCCCGGCAATGAGCAGTTCTTC. The encoded protein is CASSLSPPGNEQFF.